Each of the 22 T cell receptor beta chains below was sequenced from the same sample in a study of PD-L1 blockade in urothelial cancer. Generated by immunoSEQ multiplex PCR, the TCRdb table keeps only in-frame clones and is missing some. Of about 48,000 clones listed, around 80% are singletons. As to time point: peripheral blood 6 weeks after treatment start. This specimen consisted of PBMCs, obtained around atezolizumab (anti-PD-L1) treatment. These receptors were obtained from a man between 70 and 80 years old with urothelial cancer.

This sequence joins TRBV6-5 and TRBJ1-1; TRBD1 agrees at 7 bases. The V gene end was trimmed by 5 bases and the J gene end by 4 bases; junction bases not matched to a gene: 4. The germline V gene encodes CDR1 MNHEY and CDR2 SVGAGI. The CDR3 is 13 residues long. CDR3 amino acids: CASSNRGGTEAFF. For the CDR3, the DNA is TGTGCCAGCAGTAACAGGGGCGGCACTGAAGCTTTCTTT.

The chain combines TRBV5-1 with TRBJ1-1; 8 bases map to TRBD1. This CDR3 region has 13 residues. The junction had 2 bases not matched to a gene; V was cut back by 3 bases and J by 4 bases. Germline assignment: CDR1 SGHRS and CDR2 YFSETQ. CDR3 DNA: TGCGCCAGCAGCTGGACAGGGACCACTGAAGCTTTCTTT. It translates to CASSWTGTTEAFF.

J is TRBJ2-5 and V is TRBV6-1; D may be TRBD2 (5 bases). CDR3 length equals 14 residues. Germline-derived CDR1 and CDR2 are MNHNS and SASEGT. The V end lost 2 bases, the J end lost 0 bases, and 7 bases lay between the germline ends. The CDR3 loop is CASSERGNQETQYF. The CDR3, as DNA: TGTGCCAGCAGTGAAAGAGGGAACCAAGAGACCCAGTACTTC.

CDR3 in DNA: TGTGCCAGCAGCATCGACAGGAACTATGGCTACACCTTC. Protein: CASSIDRNYGYTF. V usage is TRBV6-1 and J usage is TRBJ1-2; a weak D match, TRBD1 (6 bases). The CDR3 sequence is 13 residues long. Germline V gene data show CDR1 as MNHNS and CDR2 as SASEGT. Trimming removed 6 bases from V and 2 bases from J, with 10 bases in between.

The V call is TRBV28, the J call TRBJ2-5, with 8 positions matching TRBD1. The germline V gene has CDR1 MDHEN and CDR2 SYDVKM. The CDR3 covers 14 residues. V lost 10 bases to trimming and J lost 2 bases; unmatched junction nucleotides: 9. In nucleotides, the CDR3 is TGTGCCACCTCGACAGGGGAAACGCAAGAGACCCAGTACTTC. Protein product: CATSTGETQETQYF.

The chain couples TRBV19 to TRBJ1-5; D is perhaps TRBD1 (6 bases). Germline loops: CDR1 LNHDA, CDR2 SQIVND (reference sequence). CDR3 size: 20 residues. V was shortened by 3 bases and J by 1 base, with 25 bases between the two germline ends. CDR3 residues: CASSILLGGRARGSNQPQHF. The CDR3 DNA follows: TGTGCCAGTAGTATCTTACTAGGGGGACGGGCCCGCGGGAGCAATCAGCCCCAGCATTTT.

This rearrangement joins TRBV6-1 to TRBJ1-3; 8 bases line up with TRBD1. The CDR3 covers 15 residues. V lost 5 bases to trimming and J lost 4 bases; unmatched junction nucleotides: 7. From germline, CDR1 is MNHNS and CDR2 SASEGT. The CDR3 region has the DNA TGTGCCAGCAGTCCCACAGGGGGTACAGGAAACACCATATATTTT. Amino acids: CASSPTGGTGNTIYF.

This chain joins TRBV7-9 and TRBJ2-4; 11 bases are shared with TRBD2. J gave up 8 bases and V 5 bases, and 8 bases lay outside the gene matches. The germline V gene has CDR1 SEHNR and CDR2 FQNEAQ (reference sequence). The CDR3 covers 15 residues. The chain's CDR3 is CASSLTSGRFDIQYF. In DNA form, the CDR3 reads TGTGCCAGCAGCCTAACTAGCGGGAGATTTGACATTCAGTACTTC.

This clone has only one observation. The chain couples TRBV7-9 to TRBJ2-5; D perhaps matches TRBD2 (6 bases). The CDR3 is 14 residues long. Germline CDR1 and CDR2: SEHNR and FQNEAQ (reference sequence). Trimming removed 5 bases at V and 2 bases at J, with 12 bases between. In DNA, the CDR3 is TGTGCCAGCAGCCCCTTAGGGAGGCAAGAGACCCAGTACTTC. Its translation is CASSPLGRQETQYF. The full variable domain, in which reference TRBV7-9 and TRBJ2-5 provide the parts outside the CDR3, is DTGVSQNPRHKITKRGQNVTFRCDPISEHNRLYWYRQTLGQGPEFLTYFQNEAQLEKSRLLSDRFSAERPKGSFSTLEIQRTEQGDSAMYLCASSPLGRQETQYFGPGTRLLVL.

Here the CDR3 reads CASSVDNSLSGANVLTF. CDR3 sequence (DNA): TGTGCCAGCAGTGTGGACAACTCCCTCTCTGGGGCCAACGTCCTGACTTTC. V usage is TRBV27 and J usage is TRBJ2-6; TRBD1 might be the D (5 bases). Trimming cost V 5 bases and J 0 bases, with 14 bases left between them. This CDR3 is 17 amino acids long. CDR1 MNHEY and CDR2 SMNVEV come from the germline V gene (reference sequence).

This chain connects TRBV5-1 to TRBJ2-7, with 8 bases that match TRBD1. Per the germline V gene, CDR1 is SGHRS and CDR2 is YFSETQ. V lost 2 bases, J lost 4 bases, and 5 bases stayed unmatched. This CDR3 spans 14 amino acids. CDR3 region: CASSFWQGAYEQYF. CDR3 coding DNA: TGCGCCAGCAGCTTTTGGCAGGGGGCATACGAGCAGTACTTC.

The gene calls are TRBV5-1 and TRBJ2-7, with TRBD1 identical over 12 bases. Germline trimming cut 7 bases from V and 2 bases from J; bases unmatched to any gene: 7. Per germline, CDR1 SGHRS and CDR2 YFSETQ. CDR3 size: 15 residues. The CDR3 here is CASDPGTGGTYEQYF. For the CDR3, the DNA is TGCGCCAGCGACCCCGGGACAGGGGGCACCTACGAGCAGTACTTC.

V gene TRBV6-6 combines with J gene TRBJ2-1; 7 nucleotides align to TRBD1. The CDR3 runs 16 residues. Trimming removed 4 bases from V and 7 bases from J; junction bases left unmatched: 13. From germline, CDR1 is MNHNY and CDR2 SVGAGI (reference sequence). The CDR3: CASSSPSGGRRNEQFF. The CDR3 DNA reads as TGTGCCAGCAGTTCCCCTTCAGGGGGTAGGAGGAATGAGCAGTTCTTC.

The rearrangement joins TRBV29-1 to TRBJ2-7, with 7 bases matching TRBD2. V lost 7 bases, J lost 6 bases, and 12 bases stayed unmatched. The V gene's germline CDR1 is SQVTM and CDR2 ANQGSEA. This CDR3 spans 13 amino acids. The CDR3 coding sequence is TGCAGCGCCAGTCGGAGCGGGGCCACCGAGCAGTACTTC. Its translation is CSASRSGATEQYF.

J is TRBJ2-1 and V is TRBV28; a weak D match, TRBD1 (6 bases). Germline V gives CDR1 MDHEN, CDR2 SYDVKM. The V end lost 5 bases, the J end lost 2 bases, and 19 bases lay between the germline ends. The CDR3 is 17 amino acids. The CDR3 coding sequence is TGTGCCAGCAGTCGAATATCGGACAGTCCCACCTACAATGAGCAGTTCTTC. This sequence encodes CASSRISDSPTYNEQFF.

The chain joins TRBV28 to TRBJ2-3; a weak D match, TRBD2 (6 bases). V was clipped by 4 bases and J by 8 bases, with 19 bases between them. The CDR3 length is 15 residues. CDR1 and CDR2 from the germline V gene are MDHEN and SYDVKM. CDR3 sequence: CASSSPGLEASTQYF. In DNA, the CDR3 is TGTGCCAGCAGTTCACCGGGACTCGAGGCAAGTACGCAGTATTTT.

The chain uses TRBV10-2 and TRBJ2-7; TRBD1 matches 8 bases. This CDR3 has 13 amino acids. J was trimmed by 12 bases and V by 7 bases; bases with no gene match: 14. Germline-derived CDR1 and CDR2 are WSHSY and SAAADI. In DNA, the CDR3 is TGCGCCAGCAAGCCGCGGGGACAGGTGGCGGTGTACTTC. Translated, it gives CASKPRGQVAVYF.

The chain has TRBV16 and TRBJ2-2, with D unresolved. Trimming left V 6 bases short and J 0 bases short, with 8 bases between. Per germline, CDR1 KGHSY and CDR2 FQNENV. The CDR3 has 14 residues. CDR3 bases: TGTGCCAGCAGTCGAGAAACGAACACCGGGGAGCTGTTTTTT. Its translation: CASSRETNTGELFF.

The rearrangement uses TRBV28 and TRBJ2-7, with TRBD1 matching over 8 bases. The CDR3 is 14 residues long. CDR1 is MDHEN and CDR2 is SYDVKM in the germline V gene. Germline trimming cut 3 bases from V and 2 bases from J; bases unmatched to any gene: 3. The CDR3 region has the DNA TGTGCCAGCAGTTTCGGGACAGGTACCTACGAGCAGTACTTC. Protein: CASSFGTGTYEQYF.

The chain links TRBV7-2 to TRBJ1-2, with D uncertain. The CDR3 sequence is 13 residues long. Per the germline V gene, CDR1 is SGHTA and CDR2 is FQGNSA. Trimming took 4 bases from V and 8 from J, leaving 14 bases between them. The CDR3 DNA reads TGTGCCAGCAGCTCGGGAGATCGGTTGGGCTACACCTTC. This sequence encodes CASSSGDRLGYTF.

V and J are TRBV30 and TRBJ2-3; 10 positions match TRBD2. In germline, CDR1 is GTSNPN, CDR2 SVGIG (reference sequence). The CDR3 runs 18 residues. V shed 4 bases and J 0 bases; nucleotides not matched to a gene: 13. The CDR3 sequence: CAWKGFPGLASSTDTQYF. The CDR3 bases are TGTGCCTGGAAGGGGTTTCCGGGACTAGCGTCTAGCACAGATACGCAGTATTTT.

V and J are TRBV19 and TRBJ2-7, with D tentatively TRBD2 (5 bases). Germline CDR1 LNHDA, CDR2 SQIVND (reference sequence). This CDR3 spans 14 amino acids. The V and J ends lost 3 bases and 0 bases respectively, with 9 bases between them. CDR3 protein: CASSMRVTSYEQYF. CDR3 DNA: TGTGCCAGTAGTATGAGGGTGACCTCCTACGAGCAGTACTTC.